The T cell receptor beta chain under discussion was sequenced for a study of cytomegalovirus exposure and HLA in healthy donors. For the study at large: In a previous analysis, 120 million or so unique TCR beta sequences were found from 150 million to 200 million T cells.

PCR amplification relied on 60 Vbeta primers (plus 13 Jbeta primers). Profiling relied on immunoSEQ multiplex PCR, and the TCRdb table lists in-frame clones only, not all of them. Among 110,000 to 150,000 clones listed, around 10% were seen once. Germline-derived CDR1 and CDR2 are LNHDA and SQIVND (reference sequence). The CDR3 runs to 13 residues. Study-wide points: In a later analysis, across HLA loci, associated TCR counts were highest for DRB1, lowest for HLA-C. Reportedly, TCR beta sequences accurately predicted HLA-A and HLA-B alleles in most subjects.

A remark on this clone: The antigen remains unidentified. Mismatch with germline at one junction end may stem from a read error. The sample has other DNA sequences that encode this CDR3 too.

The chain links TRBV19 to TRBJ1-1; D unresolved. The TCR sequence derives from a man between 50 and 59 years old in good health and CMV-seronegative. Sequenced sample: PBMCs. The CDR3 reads CASSVTVATEAFF. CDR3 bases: TGCGCCAGTAGTGTTACAGTGGCCACTGAAGCTTTCTTT. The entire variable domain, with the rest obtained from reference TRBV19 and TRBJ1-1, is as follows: DGGITQSPKYLFRKEGQNVTLSCEQNLNHDAMYWYRQDPGQGLRLIYYSQIVNDFQKGDIAEGYSVSREKKESFPLTVTSAQKNPTAFYLCASSVTVATEAFFGQGTRLTVV.